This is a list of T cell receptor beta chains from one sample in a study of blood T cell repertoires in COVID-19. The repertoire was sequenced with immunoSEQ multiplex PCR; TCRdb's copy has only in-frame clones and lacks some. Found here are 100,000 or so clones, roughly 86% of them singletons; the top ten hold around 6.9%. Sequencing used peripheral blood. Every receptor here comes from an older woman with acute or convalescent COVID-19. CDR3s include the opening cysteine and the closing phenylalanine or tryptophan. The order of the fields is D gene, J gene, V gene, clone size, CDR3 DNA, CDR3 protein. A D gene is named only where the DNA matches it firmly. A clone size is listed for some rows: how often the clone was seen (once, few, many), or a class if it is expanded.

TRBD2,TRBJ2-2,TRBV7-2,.,TGTGCCAGCAGCTTAGAATCTAGCGGGACCGGGGAGCTGTTTTTT,CASSLESSGTGELFF
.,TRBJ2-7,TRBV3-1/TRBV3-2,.,TGTGCCAGCAGTTCCCTAAGCGCGCGGGGTCCCTCCTTC,CASSSLSARGPSF
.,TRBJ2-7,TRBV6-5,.,TGTGCCAGCAGTCCCCCAGGGATCGGGCAGTACTTC,CASSPPGIGQYF
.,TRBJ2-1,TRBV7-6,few,TGTGCCAGCAGCCCCGAGGGGGATCAGAGGAATGAGCAGTTCTTC,CASSPEGDQRNEQFF
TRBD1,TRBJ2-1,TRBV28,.,TGTGCCAGCAGTTCTACAGGGGGCAACTACAATGAGCAGTTCTTC,CASSSTGGNYNEQFF
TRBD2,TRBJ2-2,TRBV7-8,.,TGTGCCAGCAGCAGTTGGAGCGGGAGGAGCACCGGGGAGCTGTTTTTT,CASSSWSGRSTGELFF
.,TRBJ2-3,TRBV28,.,TGTGCCAGCAGGGACAGAGACACAGATACGCAGTATTTT,CASRDRDTDTQYF
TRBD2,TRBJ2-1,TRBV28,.,TGTGCCAGCAGCCCGCCTGGCGGGAGGGCCTTCCCCTACAATGAGCAGTTCTTC,CASSPPGGRAFPYNEQFF
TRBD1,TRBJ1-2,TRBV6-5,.,TGTGCCAGCAGGTCCACAGGGGGCTTTGATGGCTACACCTTC,CASRSTGGFDGYTF
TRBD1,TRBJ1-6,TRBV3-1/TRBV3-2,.,TGTGCCAGCCAGACAGGGAGTAATTCACCCCTCCACTTT,CASQTGSNSPLHF
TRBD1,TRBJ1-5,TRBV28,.,TGTGCCAGCAGCTCGCTGGGACAGGACAATCAGCCCCAGCATTTT,CASSSLGQDNQPQHF
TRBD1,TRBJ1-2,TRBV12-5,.,TGTGCTAGTGCCCCCGACAGGGGTAACTATGGCTACACCTTC,CASAPDRGNYGYTF
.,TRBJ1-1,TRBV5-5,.,TGTGCCAGCAGCCCGGGAGGGGGAGGCACTGAAGCTTTCTTT,CASSPGGGGTEAFF
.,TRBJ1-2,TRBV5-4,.,TGTGCCAGCAGCTATGGACAGACCATCTATGGCTACACCTTC,CASSYGQTIYGYTF
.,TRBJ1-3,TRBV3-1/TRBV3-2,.,TGTGCCAGCAGCCCTCGACCCACAGGGCCTGGAAACACCATATATTTT,CASSPRPTGPGNTIYF
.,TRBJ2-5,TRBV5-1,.,TGCGCCAGCAGCTTGTTTAGGGGCAGGGAGACCCAGTACTTC,CASSLFRGRETQYF
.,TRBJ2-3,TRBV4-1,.,TGCGCCAGCAGCCAAGACCCAGCCCAGGGCGTGAGAGATACGCAGTATTTT,CASSQDPAQGVRDTQYF
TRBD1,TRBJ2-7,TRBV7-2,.,TGTGCCAGCAGCTTCAGGGGGCCCCCCGCCTACGAGCAGTACTTC,CASSFRGPPAYEQYF
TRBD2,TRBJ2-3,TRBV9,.,TGTGCCAGCAGCGTAGCCGGGACTAGCGGGACGCAGTATTTT,CASSVAGTSGTQYF
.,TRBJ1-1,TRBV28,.,TGTGCCAGCAGTTCCCACGGGACCGGGGGCACTGAAGCTTTCTTT,CASSSHGTGGTEAFF
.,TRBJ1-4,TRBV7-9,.,TGTGCCAGCAGCTTAGGAGCAGGGGCCCATGAAAAACTGTTTTTT,CASSLGAGAHEKLFF
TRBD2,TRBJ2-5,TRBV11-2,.,TGTGCCAGCAGTTGGACTAGCGGGATTAAGGAGACCCAGTACTTC,CASSWTSGIKETQYF
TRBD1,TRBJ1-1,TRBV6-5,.,TGTGCCAGCAGTTATCGGACCGGGACAGGGAAGATTGAAGCTTTCTTT,CASSYRTGTGKIEAFF
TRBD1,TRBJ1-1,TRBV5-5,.,TGTGCCAGCAGCTCATTACCGGGACAGATGAACACTGAAGCTTTCTTT,CASSSLPGQMNTEAFF
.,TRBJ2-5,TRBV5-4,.,TGTGCCAGCAGCCATCCTAGCGAAGAGACCCAGTACTTC,CASSHPSEETQYF
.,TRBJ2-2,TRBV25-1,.,TGTGCCAGCAGTGAAAACACGAACACCGGGGAGCTGTTTTTT,CASSENTNTGELFF
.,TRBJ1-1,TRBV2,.,TGTGCCAGCAGTTTAGGACAGATGAACACTGAAGCTTTCTTT,CASSLGQMNTEAFF
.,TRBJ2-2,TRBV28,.,TGTGCCAGCAGTTTGCCCGACGGAGAGAACACCGGGGAGCTGTTTTTT,CASSLPDGENTGELFF
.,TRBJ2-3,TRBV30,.,TGTGCCTGGAGCAGGGGAACAGATACGCAGTATTTT,CAWSRGTDTQYF